This passage covers 32 T cell receptor beta chains from one sample sequenced in a study of T cell repertoires in cytomegalovirus infection (dated by TCRdb to the late 2010s). The antigens these receptors bind are not known. Sequencing was performed on an Illumina HiSeq 1500. TCRdb passed the public sequencing reads through fastp at Q25 and MiXCR, retaining productive beta sequences. Rows with a matching CDR3 protein are joined into one entry that keeps the most common DNA and genes. This sample lists some 700,000 distinct CDR3 sequences; about 30% were detected once. Of the sample, around a sixth falls within the top ten clones. The treatment or condition label, as the study defines it: in vitro stimulation with specific CMV peptide epitopes to enrich CMV-specific T cells. The material sequenced was cultured PBMCs, taken from culture after CMV antigen stimulation. The receptors were gathered from a human donor in good health (CMV status not recorded). Some clones in this sample may be carry-over from other donors' samples.

The CDR3 nucleotides are TGTGCCAGCAGCTCCTTAGCGACAAGTGAGCAGTTCTTC. Its translation: CASSSLATSEQFF. This chain links TRBV7-4 with TRBJ2-1; D is possibly TRBD2 (5 bases). Trimming shortened V by 4 bases and J by 9 bases, and 13 bases separated the two germline ends. CDR1 SGHVT and CDR2 SQSDAQ come from the germline V gene. This CDR3 contains 13 residues.

V gene TRBV7-9 combines with J gene TRBJ2-1, with 7 bases aligning to TRBD2. The germline V gene has CDR1 SEHNR and CDR2 FQNEAQ (reference sequence). Trimming took 5 bases from V and 3 from J; bases not matched to a gene: 10. The CDR3 totals 16 residues. The CDR3 protein is CASSRGLPGGYNEQFF. CDR3 bases: TGTGCCAGCAGCCGAGGCCTACCGGGGGGCTACAATGAGCAGTTCTTC. Variable domain in full (rest from reference TRBV7-9 and TRBJ2-1): DTGVSQNPRHKITKRGQNVTFRCDPISEHNRLYWYRQTLGQGPEFLTYFQNEAQLEKSRLLSDRFSAERPKGSFSTLEIQRTEQGDSAMYLCASSRGLPGGYNEQFFGPGTRLTVL.

The J gene is TRBJ1-5, the V gene TRBV6-1, with D perhaps matching TRBD1 (5 bases). Germline CDR1 MNHNS, CDR2 SASEGT. This CDR3 comprises 16 residues. Between the trimmed V and J ends, which lost 3 bases and 1 base, there was a span of 13 bases. The DNA for the CDR3 is TGTGCCAGCAGTGAGGCGGGGCGGATAAGCAATCAGCCCCAGCATTTT. It encodes CASSEAGRISNQPQHF.

This clonotype has a handful of counts. CDR3 protein: CASSYSGGVVETQYF. CDR3 sequence (DNA): TGTGCCAGCAGTTATAGCGGGGGGGTGGTAGAGACCCAGTACTTC. The chain couples TRBV7-2 to TRBJ2-5, with TRBD2 matching over 11 bases. This CDR3 comprises 15 residues. Looked up from germline, CDR1 is SGHTA and CDR2 is FQGNSA. V was clipped by 6 bases and J by 4 bases; unmatched bases: 7.

This chain links TRBV5-4 with TRBJ1-2; TRBD1 matches 12 bases. V was clipped by 4 bases and J by 5 bases; unmatched bases: 6. The CDR3 runs to 15 residues. The germline V gene encodes CDR1 SGHNT and CDR2 YYREEE (reference sequence). The CDR3 nucleotides read TGTGCCAGCAGCCTGGGGGACAGGGGGCCGTATGGCTACACCTTC. Translating it yields CASSLGDRGPYGYTF.

This clonotype has just a few counts. V gene TRBV7-2 combines with J gene TRBJ1-1; 9 bases agree with TRBD1. The CDR3 covers 15 residues. The germline V gene has CDR1 SGHTA and CDR2 FQGNSA. With 5 bases clipped from V and 5 bases from J, the junction kept 9 bases outside the gene matches. The CDR3 coding sequence is TGTGCCAGCAGCCCACAGGGGGCGGGATATACTGAAGCTTTCTTT. This codes for CASSPQGAGYTEAFF.

The chain carries TRBV7-3 and TRBJ2-5; 9 nucleotides agree with TRBD1. The CDR3 runs to 14 residues. Germline V CDR1 and CDR2: SGHTA, FQGTGA. V shed 5 bases, J shed 4 bases, and the junction held 5 bases outside the gene matches. CDR3 in DNA: TGTGCCAGCAGCCCAAACAGGGGGCCAGAGACCCAGTACTTC. Amino acids: CASSPNRGPETQYF.

This clonotype was counted a few times. The rearrangement joins TRBV6-2 or TRBV6-3 to TRBJ1-1; D perhaps matches TRBD1 (6 bases). Trimming removed 10 bases at V and 1 base at J, with 19 bases between. The CDR3 has 15 residues. Per the germline V gene, CDR1 is MNHEY and CDR2 is SVGEGT. CDR3 sequence reads: CAITRGGASNTEAFF. In DNA, the CDR3 is TGTGCCATTACCAGGGGAGGGGCTTCGAACACTGAAGCTTTCTTT.

The rearrangement links TRBV7-6 to TRBJ2-4; 7 nucleotides match TRBD1. V lost 3 bases and J lost 0; bases outside the gene matches: 20. The germline V gene encodes CDR1 SGHVS and CDR2 FNYEAQ. The CDR3 extends over 21 amino acids. The CDR3 DNA reads TGTGCCAGCAGCTTCTTGTGGGACAGCCAGGGGTGGGGGCTAGCCAAAAACATTCAGTACTTC. As protein: CASSFLWDSQGWGLAKNIQYF.

The sample holds many counts of this clonotype. The rearrangement links TRBV7-2 to TRBJ2-1, with a weak D call TRBD2 (6 bases). The germline V gene has CDR1 SGHTA and CDR2 FQGNSA. The CDR3 extends over 15 amino acids. The V gene lost 4 bases and the J gene lost 6 bases, with 16 bases spanning the gap. CDR3 in amino acids: CASSYRDLAANEQFF. The CDR3 DNA is TGTGCCAGCAGCTACCGGGACTTAGCTGCCAATGAGCAGTTCTTC.

This clonotype was observed many times. The J gene is TRBJ2-7, the V gene TRBV7-8; 8 bases match TRBD1. V lost 5 bases, J lost 6 bases, and 9 bases stayed unmatched. The CDR3 contains 14 residues. Per the germline V gene, CDR1 is SGHVS and CDR2 is FQNEAQ. This CDR3 is CASSVDRGRVEQYF. CDR3 in DNA: TGTGCCAGCAGCGTTGACAGGGGCCGGGTCGAGCAGTACTTC.

The gene calls are TRBV18 and TRBJ2-1; tentative D call: TRBD2 (5 bases). The CDR3 spans 14 residues. Germline V gene data show CDR1 as KGHSH and CDR2 as LQKENI. Trimming took off 1 base at V and 6 bases at J, with 10 bases between the two ends. Here the CDR3 reads CASSPHSEGNEQFF. The DNA of the CDR3 is TGTGCCAGCTCACCACATTCCGAGGGCAATGAGCAGTTCTTC.

The chain has TRBV7-2 and TRBJ2-1; D is undetermined. CDR1 SGHTA and CDR2 FQGNSA come from the germline V gene. The V gene lost 1 base and the J gene lost 3 bases, with 10 bases spanning the gap. This CDR3 has 15 residues. CDR3 residues: CASSLDRTIYNEQFF. The CDR3 nucleotides are TGTGCCAGCAGCTTAGATAGGACCATCTACAATGAGCAGTTCTTC.

This clonotype was picked up a small number of times. The chain has TRBV6-5 and TRBJ2-6; no firm D call. The V end lost 1 base, the J end lost 0 bases, and 10 bases lay between the germline ends. Germline CDR1 MNHEY, CDR2 SVGAGI. This CDR3 region has 17 residues. The CDR3 DNA follows: TGTGCCAGCAGTTACTTTTTATTAGGCTCTGGGGCCAACGTCCTGACTTTC. It encodes CASSYFLLGSGANVLTF.

This clonotype was counted only a few times. J is TRBJ2-2 and V is TRBV6-5; D possibly corresponds to TRBD1 (6 bases). Germline lookup yields CDR1 MNHEY and CDR2 SVGAGI. Trimming took off 2 bases at V and 2 bases at J, with 9 bases between the two ends. The CDR3 is made up of 15 amino acids. The chain's CDR3 is CASSYRGYNTGELFF. Written as DNA, the CDR3 is TGTGCCAGCAGTTACAGGGGGTATAACACCGGGGAGCTGTTTTTT.

The rearrangement joins TRBV5-1 to TRBJ2-2; a weak D match, TRBD2 (6 bases). V shed 1 base and J shed 3 bases, with 13 bases lying between them. The length of the CDR3 is 16 residues. The germline V gene encodes CDR1 SGHRS and CDR2 YFSETQ. DNA for the CDR3: TGCGCCAGCAGCTTGTTAGCTAGCGTCCACACCGGGGAGCTGTTTTTT. Translation gives CASSLLASVHTGELFF.

This clonotype was observed many times. This chain connects TRBV12-3 or TRBV12-4 to TRBJ2-1, with 11 bases that match TRBD2. J was trimmed by 4 bases and V by 6 bases; bases with no gene match: 5. CDR3 length equals 15 residues. The CDR3 spells CASSSLAGGYNEQFF. CDR3 in DNA: TGTGCCAGCAGCTCCCTAGCGGGAGGTTACAATGAGCAGTTCTTC.

The chain couples TRBV19 to TRBJ2-3, with 7 bases fitting TRBD1. CDR3 length: 14 amino acids. J lost 4 bases, V lost 5 bases, and 6 bases had no gene match. Per germline, CDR1 LNHDA and CDR2 SQIVND (reference sequence). The DNA for the CDR3 is TGTGCCAGTAGTGAACAGGGGAGAGCAGATACGCAGTATTTT. This encodes CASSEQGRADTQYF. The variable domain in full, with the rest retrieved from reference TRBV19 and TRBJ2-3, is DGGITQSPKYLFRKEGQNVTLSCEQNLNHDAMYWYRQDPGQGLRLIYYSQIVNDFQKGDIAEGYSVSREKKESFPLTVTSAQKNPTAFYLCASSEQGRADTQYFGPGTRLTVL.

There are a few counts of this clonotype. The chain combines TRBV6-2 or TRBV6-3 with TRBJ2-1, with 11 bases aligning to TRBD2. The CDR3 spans 16 residues. Germline values: CDR1 MNHEY, CDR2 SVGEGT. Losses at the gene ends were 6 bases for V and 5 bases for J; bases not matched to a gene: 9. CDR3 residues: CASRAPTSGRHNEQFF. In DNA form, the CDR3 reads TGTGCCAGCAGGGCACCCACTAGCGGGAGACACAATGAGCAGTTCTTC.

This chain uses TRBV7-2 with TRBJ2-5, with D perhaps matching TRBD1 or TRBD2 (5 bases each). The V gene's germline CDR1 is SGHTA and CDR2 FQGNSA. This CDR3 is 14 amino acids long. Trimming stripped 1 base from V and 5 bases from J, with 11 bases between. The DNA for the CDR3 is TGTGCCAGCAGCTTAGTAGTAGAGGGGGAGACCCAGTACTTC. Translating gives CASSLVVEGETQYF.

The V and J genes are TRBV5-1 and TRBJ2-3; possibly TRBD1 or TRBD2 for D (6 bases each). The V end was cut by 2 bases, the J end by 6 bases, with 19 bases between. This CDR3 has 16 residues. The germline V gene has CDR1 SGHRS and CDR2 YFSETQ. Here the CDR3 reads CASSLGGTFGGDTQYF. CDR3 nucleotides: TGCGCCAGCAGCTTAGGCGGGACTTTTGGGGGCGATACGCAGTATTTT.

This clonotype was seen a handful of times. This chain uses TRBV7-9 with TRBJ2-3; D tentatively reads TRBD1 or TRBD2 (6 bases each). CDR1 is SEHNR, CDR2 FQNEAQ, per germline (reference sequence). CDR3 length: 16 residues. V shed 5 bases and J shed 2 bases, with 17 bases lying between them. CDR3 sequence: CASSRLRDTTTDTQYF. CDR3 nucleotides: TGTGCCAGCAGCCGTCTGCGGGACACCACCACAGATACGCAGTATTTT.

The chain recombines TRBV7-2 with TRBJ2-7, with D unclear. The CDR3 consists of 14 residues. Germline V gene lookup returns CDR1 SGHTA and CDR2 FQGNSA. V lost 1 base to trimming and J lost 1 base, with 8 bases between them. The CDR3 DNA reads as TGTGCCAGCAGCTTAGGGCCTAGGTCCTACGAGCAGTACTTC. The encoded protein is CASSLGPRSYEQYF.

The V gene is TRBV5-1, the J gene TRBJ1-2; D is uncertain. The CDR3 covers 13 residues. V shed 0 bases and J shed 4 bases, with 7 bases lying between them. CDR1 is SGHRS and CDR2 is YFSETQ in the germline V gene. The CDR3 protein is CASSLGSAYGYTF. The CDR3 DNA reads as TGCGCCAGCAGCTTGGGCAGTGCCTATGGCTACACCTTC.

V gene TRBV12-3 or TRBV12-4 combines with J gene TRBJ2-5; D unclear. The CDR3 loop spans 13 amino acids. V shed 2 bases and J shed 3 bases, with 7 bases lying between them. The CDR3 is CASSLRHEETQYF. DNA of the CDR3: TGTGCCAGCAGTTTAAGGCACGAAGAGACCCAGTACTTC.

The DNA for the CDR3 is TGTGCCAGTAGAAGACAGGGACAGGGGTTCACAGATACGCAGTATTTT. Protein sequence: CASRRQGQGFTDTQYF. V is TRBV19 and J is TRBJ2-3, with TRBD1 identical over 10 bases. This CDR3 has 16 residues. With V trimmed by 6 bases and J by 2 bases, 8 bases remained unmatched. Looked up from germline, CDR1 is LNHDA and CDR2 is SQIVND (reference sequence).

This clonotype was seen more than once but under ten times. The rearrangement uses TRBV3-1 and TRBJ2-5, with 14 nucleotides matching TRBD2. Germline assignment: CDR1 LGHDT and CDR2 YNNKEL (reference sequence). V was pared by 7 bases and J by 4 bases, with 5 bases of the junction left unmatched. The CDR3 loop spans 15 amino acids. In DNA, the CDR3 is TGTGCCAGCAACAAAGGGACTAGCGGGGGAGAGACCCAGTACTTC. Protein: CASNKGTSGGETQYF.

The chain links TRBV19 to TRBJ2-5, with 8 positions matching TRBD2. CDR1 is LNHDA, CDR2 SQIVND, per germline (reference sequence). This CDR3 spans 16 amino acids. Losses at the gene ends were 2 bases for V and 0 bases for J; bases not matched to a gene: 5. The CDR3 coding sequence is TGTGCCAGTAGTATAATAGCGGGATTGAACCAAGAGACCCAGTACTTC. It codes for CASSIIAGLNQETQYF.

This clonotype was picked up a small number of times. The rearrangement links TRBV29-1 to TRBJ2-1; D unclear. V was pared by 4 bases and J by 2 bases, with 9 bases between. Germline V gene data show CDR1 as SQVTM and CDR2 as ANQGSEA. This CDR3 contains 13 residues. This chain's CDR3 is CSVGAATYNEQFF. For the CDR3, the DNA is TGCAGCGTTGGGGCTGCTACCTACAATGAGCAGTTCTTC.

In its sample, this clonotype was seen a few times. V is TRBV7-6 and J is TRBJ2-5; D assignment may be TRBD1 or TRBD2 (5 bases each). Germline CDR1 reads SGHVS; CDR2 reads FNYEAQ. The V end was cut by 4 bases, the J end by 0 bases, with 9 bases between. The CDR3 contains 14 residues. The CDR3 DNA sequence: TGTGCCAGCAGCTGGGGGATGTACCAAGAGACCCAGTACTTC. Translating gives CASSWGMYQETQYF.

The chain is built from TRBV30 and TRBJ2-2; the D gene could be TRBD1 or TRBD2 (7 bases each). The V end lost 6 bases, the J end lost 1 base, and 15 bases lay between the germline ends. Germline-derived CDR1 and CDR2 are GTSNPN and SVGIG (reference sequence). The CDR3 is 15 amino acids. CDR3 in DNA: TGTGCCTGCAGAGGCAGGGGGGGGAACACCGGGGAGCTGTTTTTT. Its protein is CACRGRGGNTGELFF.

The chain employs TRBV19 and TRBJ2-3; no definite D call. There are 14 residues in the CDR3. V gave up 5 bases and J gave up 0 bases, with 9 bases separating them. The germline CDR1 and CDR2 sequences are LNHDA and SQIVND (reference sequence). CDR3 in DNA: TGTGCCAGTAGTGAGGCGTCTAGCACAGATACGCAGTATTTT. As protein: CASSEASSTDTQYF.